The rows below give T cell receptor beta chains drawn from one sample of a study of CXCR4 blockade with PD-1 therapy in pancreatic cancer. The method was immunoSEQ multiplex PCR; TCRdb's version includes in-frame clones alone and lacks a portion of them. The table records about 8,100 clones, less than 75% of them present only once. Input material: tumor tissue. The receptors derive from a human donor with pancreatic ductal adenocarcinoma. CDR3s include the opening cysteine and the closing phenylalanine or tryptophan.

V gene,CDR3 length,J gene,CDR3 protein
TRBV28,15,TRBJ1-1,CAINPLRGTNTEAFF
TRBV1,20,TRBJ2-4,CASSQEKAGGDKLAKNIQYF
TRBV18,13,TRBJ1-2,CASSPTTSGGYTF
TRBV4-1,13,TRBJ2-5,CASSTGPQETQYF
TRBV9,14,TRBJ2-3,CASSQGLNTDTQYF
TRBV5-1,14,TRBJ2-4,CASSLGPTKNIQYF
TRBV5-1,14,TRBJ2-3,CASSLSGRTDTQYF
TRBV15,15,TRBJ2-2,CATSLGTGGTGELFF
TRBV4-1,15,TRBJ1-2,CASSQDDRETYGYTF
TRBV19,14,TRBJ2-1,CASSIAPSSRAEFF
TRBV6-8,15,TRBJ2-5,CAISSGTSGAETQYF
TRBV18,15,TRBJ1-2,CASSPPQGVNYGYTF
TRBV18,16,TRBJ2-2,CASSRGQGFGTGELFF
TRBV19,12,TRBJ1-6,CASSIGESPLHF
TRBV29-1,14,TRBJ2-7,CSVVGQGSSYEQYF
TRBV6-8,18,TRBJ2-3,CASRPHEGLAAITDTQYF
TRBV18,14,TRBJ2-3,CASSLASRTDTQYF
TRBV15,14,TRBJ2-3,CATTGGGGTDTQYF
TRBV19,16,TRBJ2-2,CASSTQGLRNTGELFF
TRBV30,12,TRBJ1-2,CASGQMNYGYTF
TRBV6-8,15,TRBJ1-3,CASSYSQVPGNTIYF
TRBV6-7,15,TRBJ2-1,CASSIRDRDYNEQFF
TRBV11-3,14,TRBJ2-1,CASSLEGFNNEQFF
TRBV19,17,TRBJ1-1,CASIGAAHGIGNTEAFF
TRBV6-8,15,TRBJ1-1,CAISVRGQGNTEAFF
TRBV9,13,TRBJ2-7,CASSRGREYEQYF
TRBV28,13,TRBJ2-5,CASFGQPQETQYF
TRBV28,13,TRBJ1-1,CASRGVANTEAFF
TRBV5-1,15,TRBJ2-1,CASSLRTGSYNEQFF
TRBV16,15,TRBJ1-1,CASNQSWGPNTEAFF
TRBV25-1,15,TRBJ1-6,CASSSRGANNSPLHF
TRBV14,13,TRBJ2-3,CASSRQSGDMQYF
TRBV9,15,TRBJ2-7,CASSVSGGQYYEQYF
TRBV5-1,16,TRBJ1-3,CASSRGTGSAGNTIYF
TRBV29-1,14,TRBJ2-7,CSVARQGSSYEQYF
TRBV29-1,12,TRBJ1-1,CSAGHINTEAFF
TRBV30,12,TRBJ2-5,CAWSIIQETQYF
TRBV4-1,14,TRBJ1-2,CASNQAGQLNGYTF
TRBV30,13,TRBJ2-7,CAWSRGLSYEQYF
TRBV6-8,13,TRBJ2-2,CASRVQRAGELFF
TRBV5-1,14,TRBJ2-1,CASSLRGAGNEQFF
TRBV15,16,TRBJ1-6,CATSRELTGDDSPLHF
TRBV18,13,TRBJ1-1,CASSPRGAVEAFF
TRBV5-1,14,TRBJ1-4,CASSPDRHYEKLFF
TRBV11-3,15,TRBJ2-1,CASSMGLAGDVEQFF
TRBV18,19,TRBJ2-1,CASTRQHRDSPKGDNEQFF
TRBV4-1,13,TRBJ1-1,CASSQVRDTEAFF
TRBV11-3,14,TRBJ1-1,CASSLVRRSTEAFF
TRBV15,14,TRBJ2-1,CATSLSGPYNEQFF
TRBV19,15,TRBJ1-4,CASNRGLGPNEKLFF
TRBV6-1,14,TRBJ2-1,CASSEGTAYNEQFF
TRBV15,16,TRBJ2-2,CATSRDKQGGPGELFF
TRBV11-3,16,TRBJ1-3,CASSFFRSGAGNTIYF
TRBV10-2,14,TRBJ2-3,CASSPSRSTDTQYF
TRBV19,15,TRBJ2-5,CASSPWGGLTETQYF